This passage covers 5 T cell receptor beta chains from one sample sequenced in a study of low-dose radiotherapy and immunotherapy resistance in tumors. TCR amplification ran roughly 20 PCR cycles using constant-region and V-primer adapter primers. TCRdb called the reads again in MiXCR, with one record for every CDR3 protein. The data show about 52,000 distinct CDR3 sequences, with 33% seen just once and roughly 8% held by the top ten. Documented time point: after trial treatment. As for treatment: LDRT plus nivolumab, ipilimumab, low-dose cyclophosphamide and aspirin (RACIN trial). The specimen was PBMCs, collected after low-dose radiotherapy plus immunotherapy. These receptors all come from a male donor with rectosigmoid adenocarcinoma.

This chain connects TRBV6-5 to TRBJ2-7, with D unresolved. V was shortened by 10 bases and J by 2 bases, with 15 bases between the two germline ends. The CDR3 is made up of 13 amino acids. From germline, CDR1 is MNHEY and CDR2 SVGAGI. The CDR3 DNA reads TGTGCCATCCCGGGCCCTTCCCCCTACGAGCAGTACTTC. Its translation: CAIPGPSPYEQYF.

In its sample, this clonotype was seen a few times. This chain joins TRBV20-1 and TRBJ2-5, with 8 bases that match TRBD2. Germline CDR1 reads DFQATT; CDR2 reads SNEGSKA (reference sequence). The CDR3 is 12 amino acids. The CDR3 sequence: CIPGGRKETQYF. In DNA form, the CDR3 reads TGCATTCCGGGGGGGAGAAAAGAGACCCAGTACTTC.

This clonotype has a count of ten or more. V gene TRBV4-2 combines with J gene TRBJ2-2; D remains ambiguous. The CDR3 extends over 14 amino acids. The germline CDR1 and CDR2 sequences are LGHNA and YNFKEQ. The V and J ends lost 4 bases and 4 bases respectively, with 10 bases between them. CDR3 sequence: CASSRTWGTGELFF. In nucleotides, the CDR3 is TGTGCCAGCAGCCGAACATGGGGCACCGGGGAGCTGTTTTTT.

This chain uses TRBV28 with TRBJ2-1, with 9 positions matching TRBD1. Losses at the gene ends were 6 bases for V and 9 bases for J; bases not matched to a gene: 15. This CDR3 is built from 16 residues. Per germline, CDR1 MDHEN and CDR2 SYDVKM. The CDR3 spells CASRSQQGAGGSEQFF. The DNA for the CDR3 is TGTGCCAGCAGGTCCCAACAGGGGGCAGGCGGCAGTGAGCAGTTCTTC.

In this sample, this clonotype turned up many times. The chain employs TRBV6-2 or TRBV6-3 and TRBJ2-7, with 8 bases aligning to TRBD2. Per germline, CDR1 MNHEY and CDR2 SVGEGT. The CDR3 runs to 13 residues. The V gene end was trimmed by 8 bases and the J gene end by 9 bases; junction bases not matched to a gene: 12. Here the CDR3 reads CASAAAGVSVQYF. CDR3 nucleotide sequence: TGTGCCAGCGCGGCAGCGGGGGTATCGGTGCAGTACTTC.